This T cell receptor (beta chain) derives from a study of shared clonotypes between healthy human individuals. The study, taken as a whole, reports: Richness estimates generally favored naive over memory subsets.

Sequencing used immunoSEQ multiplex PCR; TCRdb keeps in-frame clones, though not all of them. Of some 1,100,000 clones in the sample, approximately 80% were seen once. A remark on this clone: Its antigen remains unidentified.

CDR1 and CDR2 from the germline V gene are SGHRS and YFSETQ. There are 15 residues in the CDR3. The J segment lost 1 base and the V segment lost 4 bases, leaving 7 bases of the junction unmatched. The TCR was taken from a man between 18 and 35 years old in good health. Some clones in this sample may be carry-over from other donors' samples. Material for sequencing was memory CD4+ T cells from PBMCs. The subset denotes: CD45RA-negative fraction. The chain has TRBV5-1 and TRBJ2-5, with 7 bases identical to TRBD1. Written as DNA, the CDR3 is TGCGCCAGCAGCATCCAGACAGGGCCCCAAGAGACCCAGTACTTC. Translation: CASSIQTGPQETQYF.